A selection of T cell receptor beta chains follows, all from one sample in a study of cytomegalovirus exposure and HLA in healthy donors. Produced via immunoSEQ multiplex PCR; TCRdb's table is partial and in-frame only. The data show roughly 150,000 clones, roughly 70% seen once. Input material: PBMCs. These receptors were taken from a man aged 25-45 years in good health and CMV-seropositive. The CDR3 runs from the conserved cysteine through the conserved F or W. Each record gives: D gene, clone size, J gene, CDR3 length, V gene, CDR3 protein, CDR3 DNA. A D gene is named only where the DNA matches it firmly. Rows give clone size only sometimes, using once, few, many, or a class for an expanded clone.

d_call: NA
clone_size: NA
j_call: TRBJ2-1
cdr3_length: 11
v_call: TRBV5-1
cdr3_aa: CASSAVTVQFF
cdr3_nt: TGCGCCAGCAGCGCCGTGACAGTGCAGTTCTTC

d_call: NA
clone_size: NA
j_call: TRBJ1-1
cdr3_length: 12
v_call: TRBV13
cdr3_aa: CASSGTNPAAFF
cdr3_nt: TGTGCCAGCAGCGGTACGAACCCCGCGGCTTTCTTT

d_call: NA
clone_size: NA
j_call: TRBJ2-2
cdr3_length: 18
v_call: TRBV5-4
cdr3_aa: CASSQDTGGEPLTGELFF
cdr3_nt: TGTGCCAGCAGCCAAGATACGGGTGGGGAGCCGCTTACCGGGGAGCTGTTTTTT

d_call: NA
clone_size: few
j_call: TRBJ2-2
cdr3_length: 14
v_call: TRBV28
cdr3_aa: CASSPTVNTGELFF
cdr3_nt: TGTGCCAGCAGTCCGACTGTGAACACCGGGGAGCTGTTTTTT

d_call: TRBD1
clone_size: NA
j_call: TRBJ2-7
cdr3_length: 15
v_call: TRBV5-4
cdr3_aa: CASSLDPGTAREQYF
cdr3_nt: TGTGCCAGCAGCTTAGATCCCGGGACAGCCCGCGAGCAGTACTTC

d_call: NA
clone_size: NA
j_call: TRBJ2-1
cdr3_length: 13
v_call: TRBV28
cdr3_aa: CASHRDSYNEQFF
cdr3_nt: TGTGCCAGCCACAGGGACTCCTACAATGAGCAGTTCTTC

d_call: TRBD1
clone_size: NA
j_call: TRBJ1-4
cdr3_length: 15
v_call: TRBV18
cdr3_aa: CASSPADREGEKLFF
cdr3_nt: TGTGCCAGCTCACCAGCGGACAGGGAGGGTGAAAAACTGTTTTTT

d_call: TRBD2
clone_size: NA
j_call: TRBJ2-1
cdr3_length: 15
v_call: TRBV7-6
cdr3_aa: CASSSAGATYNEQFF
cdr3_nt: TGTGCCAGCAGTTCAGCGGGAGCCACGTACAATGAGCAGTTCTTC

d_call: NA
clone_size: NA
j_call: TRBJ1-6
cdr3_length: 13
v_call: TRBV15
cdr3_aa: CATSTSVVSPLHF
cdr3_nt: TGTGCCACCAGCACCTCAGTTGTTTCACCCCTCCACTTT

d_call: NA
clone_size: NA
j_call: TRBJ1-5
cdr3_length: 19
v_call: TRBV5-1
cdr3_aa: CASSLKKSDRPLGNQPQHF
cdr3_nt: TGCGCCAGCAGCTTAAAGAAATCGGACAGACCTTTGGGGAATCAGCCCCAGCATTTT

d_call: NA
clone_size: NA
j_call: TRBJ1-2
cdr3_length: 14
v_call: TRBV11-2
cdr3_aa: CASSPPSGFYGYTF
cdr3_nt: TGTGCCAGCAGCCCGCCATCAGGGTTTTACGGCTACACCTTC

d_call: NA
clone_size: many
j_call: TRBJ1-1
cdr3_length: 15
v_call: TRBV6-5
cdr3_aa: CASSSQDSLNTEAFF
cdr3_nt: TGTGCCAGCAGTAGCCAGGACAGCCTGAACACTGAAGCTTTCTTT

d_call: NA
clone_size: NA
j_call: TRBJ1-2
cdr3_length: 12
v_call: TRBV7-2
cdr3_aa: CASSYQNYGYTF
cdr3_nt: TGTGCCAGCAGCTACCAGAACTATGGCTACACCTTC

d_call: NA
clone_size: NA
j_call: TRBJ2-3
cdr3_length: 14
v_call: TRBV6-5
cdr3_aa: CASSYFRGTDTQYF
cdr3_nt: TGTGCCAGCAGTTACTTTAGGGGAACAGATACGCAGTATTTT

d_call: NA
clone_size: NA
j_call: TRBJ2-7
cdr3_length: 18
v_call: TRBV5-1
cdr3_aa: CASSSILDSLPNSYEQYF
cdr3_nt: TGCGCCAGCAGCTCTATACTCGACAGTCTTCCAAACTCCTACGAGCAGTACTTC

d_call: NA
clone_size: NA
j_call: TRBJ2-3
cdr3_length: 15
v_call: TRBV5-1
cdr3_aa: CASSLVGSGPDTQYF
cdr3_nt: TGCGCCAGCAGCTTGGTAGGGAGTGGACCAGATACGCAGTATTTT

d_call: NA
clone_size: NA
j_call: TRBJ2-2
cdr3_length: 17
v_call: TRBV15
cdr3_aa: CATSRDFGGTNTGELFF
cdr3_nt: TGTGCCACCAGCAGAGATTTCGGCGGGACCAATACCGGGGAGCTGTTTTTT

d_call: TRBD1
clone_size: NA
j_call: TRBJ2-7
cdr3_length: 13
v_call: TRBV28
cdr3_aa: CASRQGSSYEQYF
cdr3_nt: TGTGCCAGCAGACAGGGGTCCTCCTACGAGCAGTACTTC

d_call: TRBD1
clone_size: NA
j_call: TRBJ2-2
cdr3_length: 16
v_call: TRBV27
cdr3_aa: CASSFGQGASTGELFF
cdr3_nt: TGTGCCAGCAGTTTCGGACAGGGGGCCAGCACCGGGGAGCTGTTTTTT

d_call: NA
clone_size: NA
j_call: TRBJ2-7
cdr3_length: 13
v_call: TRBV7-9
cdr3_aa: CASSPGVSYEQYF
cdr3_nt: TGTGCCAGCAGCCCGGGTGTCTCCTACGAGCAGTACTTC

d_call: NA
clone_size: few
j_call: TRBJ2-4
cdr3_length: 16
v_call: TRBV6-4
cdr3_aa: CASSDSSSGGANIQYF
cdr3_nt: TGTGCCAGCAGTGACTCGTCCTCTGGCGGAGCAAACATTCAGTACTTC

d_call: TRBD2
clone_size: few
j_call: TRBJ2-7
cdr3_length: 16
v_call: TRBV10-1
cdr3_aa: CASSESPSGRVYEQYF
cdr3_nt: TGCGCCAGCAGTGAGTCTCCTAGCGGGAGGGTATACGAGCAGTACTTC

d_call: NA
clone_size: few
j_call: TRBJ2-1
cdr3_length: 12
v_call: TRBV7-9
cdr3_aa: CASSLDYDEQFF
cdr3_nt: TGTGCCAGCAGCTTAGACTACGATGAGCAGTTCTTC

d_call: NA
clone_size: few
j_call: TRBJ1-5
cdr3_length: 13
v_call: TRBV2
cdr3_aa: CASSSGSNQPQHF
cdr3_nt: TGTGCCAGCAGCAGCGGAAGCAATCAGCCCCAGCATTTT

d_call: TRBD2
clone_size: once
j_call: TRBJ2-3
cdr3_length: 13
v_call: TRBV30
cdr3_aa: CAWTSGSTDTQYF
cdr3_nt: TGTGCCTGGACTAGCGGGAGCACAGATACGCAGTATTTT

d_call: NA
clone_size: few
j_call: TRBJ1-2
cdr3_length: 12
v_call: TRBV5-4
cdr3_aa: CASSFGTYGYTF
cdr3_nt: TGTGCCAGCAGCTTTGGCACCTATGGCTACACCTTC

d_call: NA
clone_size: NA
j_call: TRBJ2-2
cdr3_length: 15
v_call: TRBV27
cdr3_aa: CASSLGQPNTGELFF
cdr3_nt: TGTGCCAGCAGTCTTGGGCAGCCGAACACCGGGGAGCTGTTTTTT

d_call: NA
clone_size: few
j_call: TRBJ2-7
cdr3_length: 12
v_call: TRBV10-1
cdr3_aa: CASSPEGLPIYF
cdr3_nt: TGCGCCAGCAGCCCCGAGGGACTTCCAATTTACTTC

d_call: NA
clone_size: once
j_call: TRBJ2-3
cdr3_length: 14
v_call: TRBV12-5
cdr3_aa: CATTLGLASDTQYF
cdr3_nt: TGTGCTACCACTTTAGGGCTAGCATCAGATACGCAGTATTTT

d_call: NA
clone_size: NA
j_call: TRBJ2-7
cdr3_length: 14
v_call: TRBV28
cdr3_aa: CASSYSGQIYEQYF
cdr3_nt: TGTGCCAGCAGTTATTCGGGACAAATCTACGAGCAGTACTTC

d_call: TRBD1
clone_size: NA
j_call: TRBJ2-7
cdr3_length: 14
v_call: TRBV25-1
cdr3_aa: CASSVQGANYEQYF
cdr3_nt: TGTGCCAGCAGTGTTCAGGGGGCAAACTACGAGCAGTACTTC

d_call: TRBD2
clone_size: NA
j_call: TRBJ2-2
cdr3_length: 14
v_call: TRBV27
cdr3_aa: CASSSLAGAGELFF
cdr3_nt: TGTGCCAGCAGTTCCCTAGCGGGGGCCGGGGAGCTGTTTTTT